This is a list of T cell receptor beta chains from one sample in a study of T cells in Graves' hyperthyroidism and ophthalmopathy. TCRdb used MiXCR to reprocess the multiplex PCR reads, holding one entry per CDR3 protein. The repertoire holds under 350,000 distinct CDR3 sequences, with around 23% as singletons. The sample comprised blood. Receptors were obtained from a woman aged 45-65 years with Graves' hyperthyroidism. CDR3s leave out the opening cysteine and the closing phenylalanine or tryptophan. Fields, in order: J gene, V gene, CDR3 protein.

TRBJ1-3,TRBV30,AWSVTGAGNTIY
TRBJ1-2,TRBV20-1,SASWQGNYGYT
TRBJ2-5,TRBV20-1,SANLAGKEEIQY
TRBJ2-1,TRBV7-3,ASSSGTGSQNEQF
TRBJ1-2,TRBV15,ATSRGDRYNYGYT
TRBJ1-3,TRBV10-3,AISVGGSGNTIY
TRBJ2-7,TRBV29-1,SALSGSYEQY
TRBJ1-1,TRBV6-1,ASSGSLQGEAF
TRBJ2-3,TRBV9,ASSVVAGGRDQTDTQY
TRBJ2-1,TRBV11-3,ATTSGRAEYNEQF
TRBJ1-2,TRBV7-3,ARPTGTGAGYT
TRBJ2-1,TRBV5-5,ASSLGVGGHSHNEQF
TRBJ1-4,TRBV30,AWSVRFSWTGATEKLF
TRBJ2-1,TRBV20-1,SADGSTVRNEQF